These T cell receptor beta chains were read from a single sample in a study of cytomegalovirus exposure and HLA in healthy donors. Only in-frame clones appear in the TCRdb table, and some are missing; sequencing was by immunoSEQ multiplex PCR. This table has fewer than 200,000 clones, 91% appearing once. The specimen sequenced was PBMCs. Receptors originate from a woman between 18 and 29 years old in good health and CMV-seropositive. Both conserved end residues are part of each CDR3. A D gene is named only where the DNA matches it firmly.

v_call	j_call	d_call	cdr3_aa	cdr3_nt
TRBV2	TRBJ2-7	TRBD2	CASSERGGAPYEQYF	TGTGCCAGCAGTGAACGGGGGGGGGCACCCTACGAGCAGTACTTC
TRBV4-2	TRBJ2-2	.	CASSQDQAGNTGELFF	TGTGCCAGCAGCCAAGATCAAGCGGGTAACACCGGGGAGCTGTTTTTT
TRBV5-6	TRBJ1-2	.	CASSLGAGVYGYTF	TGTGCCAGCAGCTTGGGGGCGGGAGTCTATGGCTACACCTTC
TRBV11-2	TRBJ2-7	TRBD2	CASSLDLTSLSYEQYF	TGTGCCAGCAGCTTAGACCTGACTAGCCTGTCCTACGAGCAGTACTTC
TRBV21-1	TRBJ2-2	.	CASSKGASCNTGELFF	TGTGCCAGCAGCAAAGGGGCCTCCTGCAACACCGGGGAGCTGTTTTTT
TRBV27	TRBJ2-1	TRBD1	CASSWRQGSLFTYNEQFF	TGTGCCAGCAGTTGGAGACAGGGGTCCCTTTTTACCTACAATGAGCAGTTCTTC
TRBV2	TRBJ2-3	.	CASSEPHQGTQYF	TGTGCCAGCAGTGAACCTCACCAGGGTACGCAGTATTTT
TRBV9	TRBJ2-7	TRBD1	CASSPQTGEYYEQYF	TGTGCCAGCAGCCCCCAGACAGGGGAGTACTACGAGCAGTACTTC
TRBV7-9	TRBJ2-5	.	CASSLGRDWGKETQYF	TGTGCCAGCAGCTTAGGCAGGGACTGGGGAAAGGAGACCCAGTACTTC
TRBV6-4	TRBJ2-2	TRBD1	CASSPQGGFSGELFF	TGTGCCAGCAGCCCACAGGGGGGTTTTTCCGGGGAGCTGTTTTTT
TRBV5-6	TRBJ2-3	.	CASSYLRRTTSTDTQYF	TGTGCCAGCAGCTACCTAAGACGGACAACTAGCACAGATACGCAGTATTTT
TRBV29-1	TRBJ2-1	TRBD2	CSVDQAGGPVEQFF	TGCAGCGTTGACCAAGCGGGAGGGCCCGTTGAGCAGTTCTTC
TRBV7-9	TRBJ1-1	TRBD1	CASSFPPGTENTEAFF	TGTGCCAGCAGCTTTCCCCCCGGGACAGAGAACACTGAAGCTTTCTTT
TRBV2	TRBJ2-3	TRBD2	CASSGGGGLDTQYF	TGTGCCAGCAGTGGGGGCGGGGGGTTAGATACGCAGTATTTT
TRBV28	TRBJ1-1	.	CASSFGGNTEAFF	TGTGCCAGCAGTTTCGGCGGGAACACTGAAGCTTTCTTT
TRBV19	TRBJ1-5	.	CATGGQWGWYQPQHF	TGTGCCACCGGAGGACAGTGGGGTTGGTATCAGCCCCAGCATTTT
TRBV15	TRBJ2-2	.	CATSREQNTGELFF	TGTGCCACCAGCAGAGAACAGAACACCGGGGAGCTGTTTTTT
TRBV4-3	TRBJ2-7	.	CASSQSGFHEQYF	TGCGCCAGCAGCCAATCGGGGTTCCACGAGCAGTACTTC
TRBV5-6	TRBJ2-5	TRBD1	CASSLSGGPGETQYF	TGTGCCAGCAGCTTGTCAGGGGGTCCTGGGGAGACCCAGTACTTC
TRBV7-9	TRBJ1-1	.	CASSLVAGENTEAFF	TGTGCCAGCAGCTTAGTAGCAGGGGAGAACACTGAAGCTTTCTTT
TRBV7-7	TRBJ1-3	TRBD1	CASSLRGLTGNTIYF	TGTGCCAGCAGCTTGAGGGGGCTAACTGGAAACACCATATATTTT
TRBV19	TRBJ2-7	TRBD2	CASSIRPSGDYEQYF	TGTGCCAGTAGTATAAGGCCTAGCGGTGACTACGAGCAGTACTTC